These 27 T cell receptor beta chains were all obtained from the same sample, sequenced in a study of molecular identifiers for immune sequencing clone quantification. TCRdb re-called the PCR reads with MiXCR, one entry per CDR3 protein. The sample consists of about 630,000 distinct CDR3 sequences, 25% of them appearing once. Specimen: naive CD8+ T cells from blood, with Jurkat cell RNA spiked in. Sample subset: FACS-sorted CD8+CD4-CCR7+CD45RA+ naive T cells. These receptors were taken from a human donor in good health. Some libraries in this study had Jurkat cell RNA spiked in.

This clonotype was found a few times. Given a far larger clone just one base away, this is likely a sequencing read error. This chain links TRBV29-1 with TRBJ1-1; no clear D gene. The CDR3 extends over 11 amino acids. Germline V CDR1 and CDR2: SQVTM, ANQGSEA. In DNA form, the CDR3 reads TGCGGCGTTGTAGCGAACACTGAAGCTTTCTTT. This translates into CGVVANTEAFF. Filled out from reference TRBV29-1 and TRBJ1-1, the complete variable domain reads SAVISQKPSRDICQRGTSLTIQCQVDSQVTMMFWYRQQPGQSLTLIATANQGSEATYESGFVIDKFPISRPNLTFSTLTVSNMSPEDSSIYLCGVVANTEAFFGQGTRLTVV.

CDR3 sequence reads: CNVAGGRNTGELFF. The CDR3 DNA reads as TGCAACGTGGCGGGGGGGCGAAACACCGGGGAGCTGTTTTTT. This chain uses TRBV29-1 with TRBJ2-2; 9 bases are a match to TRBD2. This CDR3 has 14 amino acids. Germline CDR1 SQVTM, CDR2 ANQGSEA.

The rearrangement uses TRBV6-5 and TRBJ1-5, with D uncertain. Germline V gene sequence: CDR1 MNHEY, CDR2 SVGAGI. The CDR3 totals 14 residues. The ends were cut back, 5 bases at V and 5 bases at J, with 13 bases in the middle. CDR3 region: CASSQSLGDQPQHF. CDR3 coding DNA: TGTGCCAGCAGTCAGTCCTTGGGTGATCAGCCCCAGCATTTT.

A remark on this clonotype: The junction and the germline gene differ at one end; a read error may be behind it. This chain joins TRBV20-1 and TRBJ2-7; the match to TRBD2 covers 9 bases. The CDR3 covers 14 residues. Looked up from germline, CDR1 is DFQATT and CDR2 is SNEGSKA (reference sequence). CDR3 DNA: TGCAGTGCTAGGATAGCGGGGGCCCCCTACGGGCAGTACTTC. It translates to CSARIAGAPYGQYF.

The rearrangement uses TRBV27 and TRBJ1-1; 9 bases map to TRBD1. The J segment lost 8 bases and the V segment lost 4 bases, leaving 14 bases of the junction unmatched. Germline V gene lookup returns CDR1 MNHEY and CDR2 SMNVEV (reference sequence). The CDR3 sequence is 16 residues long. CDR3 in amino acids: CASSSCRDRVFGEAFF. As DNA, the CDR3 is TGTGCCAGCAGTTCCTGCCGGGACAGGGTATTTGGCGAAGCTTTCTTT.

J is TRBJ2-7 and V is TRBV10-3; D is ambiguous. From germline, CDR1 is ENHRY and CDR2 SYGVKD. There are 11 residues in the CDR3. V was trimmed by 4 bases and J by 4 bases, leaving 5 bases between them. CDR3: CAISATYEQYF. The DNA of the CDR3 is TGTGCCATCAGTGCGACGTACGAGCAGTACTTC.

The genes are TRBV7-2 and TRBJ2-1; 8 positions agree with TRBD2. The CDR3 covers 15 residues. CDR1 is SGHTA and CDR2 is FQGNSA in the germline V gene. The V segment lost 1 base and the J segment 15 bases; nucleotides outside the gene matches: 14. The CDR3 region is CASSLGLAGYHAPFF. The CDR3 DNA is TGTGCCAGCAGCTTAGGATTAGCGGGGTACCATGCGCCGTTCTTC.

This rearrangement joins TRBV2 to TRBJ1-1; D possibly corresponds to TRBD1 (6 bases). V lost 4 bases to trimming and J lost 5 bases, with 11 bases between them. CDR3 length: 13 residues. The germline V gene has CDR1 SNHLY and CDR2 FYNNEI. The CDR3 coding sequence is TGTGCCAGCAGTGTCGACACAGGGACTGAAGCTTTCTTT. Its protein is CASSVDTGTEAFF.

This clonotype was seen ten or more times. The chain carries TRBV7-9 and TRBJ2-3, with D unclear. V lost 4 bases, J lost 6 bases, and 11 bases lay in between. The CDR3 covers 13 residues. From germline, CDR1 is SEHNR and CDR2 FQNEAQ (reference sequence). The CDR3 loop reads CASSSGPSDTQYF. The CDR3 DNA reads TGTGCCAGCAGCTCCGGACCGTCGGATACGCAGTATTTT.

The table lists this clonotype with a few counts. V usage is TRBV12-5 and J usage is TRBJ2-1; 11 bases match TRBD2. Trimming removed 0 bases from V and 8 bases from J; junction bases left unmatched: 9. The CDR3 loop spans 17 amino acids. Germline V CDR1 and CDR2: LGHNT, FRNRAP. The CDR3 loop reads CASGLVWGLADPDEQFF. The CDR3 region has the DNA TGTGCTAGTGGTTTGGTATGGGGACTAGCGGATCCCGATGAGCAGTTCTTC.

The rearrangement joins TRBV12-3 or TRBV12-4 to TRBJ2-1; TRBD2 agrees at 10 bases. The CDR3 totals 18 residues. V was clipped by 6 bases and J by 0 bases; unmatched bases: 11. CDR3: CASSRSGRAGPSYNEQFF. The CDR3 region has the DNA TGTGCCAGCAGCCGGAGCGGGAGGGCCGGTCCCTCCTACAATGAGCAGTTCTTC.

This clonotype came up a few times. The rearrangement links TRBV27 to TRBJ2-7; 8 nucleotides match TRBD1. The CDR3 sequence is 14 residues long. The V gene's germline CDR1 is MNHEY and CDR2 SMNVEV (reference sequence). Germline trimming cut 4 bases from V and 1 base from J; bases unmatched to any gene: 3. CDR3 region: CASSWTGLSYEQYF. CDR3 coding DNA: TGTGCCAGCAGTTGGACAGGGCTATCCTACGAGCAGTACTTC.

A remark on this clonotype: A much larger clonotype is one base distant, so this may be a read error. This chain uses TRBV7-9 with TRBJ2-3, with D perhaps assigned TRBD1 or TRBD2 (5 bases each). The V gene's germline CDR1 is SEHNR and CDR2 FQNEAQ (reference sequence). The CDR3 length is 17 residues. As DNA, the CDR3 is TGTGCCAGCAGCTCGCCGGGACCAACTTCCTACACAGATGCGCAGTATTTT. Protein product: CASSSPGPTSYTDAQYF.

The chain couples TRBV18 to TRBJ1-6, with TRBD1 matching over 9 bases. The CDR3 totals 15 residues. Germline values: CDR1 KGHSH, CDR2 LQKENI. V lost 6 bases to trimming and J lost 9 bases; unmatched junction nucleotides: 9. Here the CDR3 DNA reads TGTGCCAGCTCGCCGGCGGGACAGGGTCTTTCACCCCTCCACTTT. This gives the protein CASSPAGQGLSPLHF.

J is TRBJ2-3 and V is TRBV20-1, with 10 bases identical to TRBD1. Germline V gives CDR1 DFQATT, CDR2 SNEGSKA (reference sequence). J gave up 4 bases and V 1 base, and 8 bases lay outside the gene matches. This CDR3 is built from 16 residues. In DNA, the CDR3 is TGCAGTGCTAGAGCCAGGGACAGGGGATTCTCAGATACGCAGTATTTT. This gives the protein CSARARDRGFSDTQYF.

The sample holds a few counts of this clonotype. The V and J genes are TRBV10-2 and TRBJ2-3; 10 positions agree with TRBD2. The V and J ends lost 2 bases and 7 bases, in that order; junction bases with no gene match: 3. Germline V gene sequence: CDR1 WSHSY, CDR2 SAAADI. The CDR3 consists of 14 residues. The CDR3 region has the DNA TGCGCCAGCAGTGAGGCTAGCGGGGGATATACGCAGTATTTT. It codes for CASSEASGGYTQYF.

Notes on this clonotype: The junction shows a germline mismatch at one end, possibly a read error. The rearrangement uses TRBV30 and TRBJ1-1; perhaps TRBD1 as D (5 bases). The CDR3 covers 12 residues. Germline CDR1 reads GTSNPN; CDR2 reads SVGIG (reference sequence). The DNA for the CDR3 is TGTGCCTGGAATTGGGGTGGGACTGTAGCTTTCTTT. Encoded protein: CAWNWGGTVAFF. The whole variable domain, filled in from reference TRBV30 and TRBJ1-1, reads SQTIHQWPATLVQPVGSPLSLECTVEGTSNPNLYWYRQAAGRGLQLLFYSVGIGQISSEVPQNLSASRPQDRQFILSSKKLLLSDSGFYLCAWNWGGTVAFFGQGTRLTVV.

This clonotype was picked up many times. The rearrangement uses TRBV12-3 or TRBV12-4 and TRBJ1-5, with 7 bases fitting TRBD1. Trimming removed 3 bases from V and 7 bases from J; junction bases left unmatched: 9. The CDR3 consists of 15 residues. The DNA for the CDR3 is TGTGCCAGCAGTTTCTCCGGACAGGCCGGACAGCCCCAGCATTTT. Protein product: CASSFSGQAGQPQHF.

This sequence joins TRBV7-2 and TRBJ2-2; 10 bases align to TRBD1. Germline values: CDR1 SGHTA, CDR2 FQGNSA. The trim removed 4 bases at V and 4 bases at J, leaving 6 bases unmatched. This CDR3 has 16 residues. The CDR3 loop reads CASSSMGQGITGELFF. The CDR3 DNA reads TGTGCCAGCAGCTCAATGGGACAGGGGATCACCGGGGAGCTGTTTTTT.

V and J are TRBV4-3 and TRBJ2-3, with 7 positions matching TRBD2. Germline values: CDR1 LGHNA, CDR2 YSLEER. J was trimmed by 2 bases and V by 0 bases; bases with no gene match: 5. The CDR3 loop spans 16 amino acids. In DNA, the CDR3 is TGCGCCAGCAGCCAAGAGGCTAGCGGCAACACAGATACGCAGTATTTT. The encoded protein is CASSQEASGNTDTQYF.

This clonotype was seen ten or more times. The chain combines TRBV6-5 with TRBJ2-7; weak D call: TRBD1 (6 bases). Germline V gene lookup returns CDR1 MNHEY and CDR2 SVGAGI. V was cut by 0 bases and J by 6 bases, with 15 bases left in between. This CDR3 is 15 amino acids long. CDR3 in amino acids: CASSYSDSGVVEQYF. The CDR3 DNA is TGTGCCAGCAGTTACTCGGATTCAGGGGTCGTCGAGCAGTACTTC.

In the case of this clonotype: A read error is possible here, since a much larger clone lies one base away. The V call is TRBV20-1, the J call TRBJ2-7; TRBD1 matches at 9 bases. Looked up from germline, CDR1 is DFQATT and CDR2 is SNEGSKA (reference sequence). CDR3 length equals 14 residues. Here the CDR3 DNA reads TGCAGTGCTACCCGGGACAGGGTAACCTACGAGCAGCACTTC. It codes for CSATRDRVTYEQHF.

In its sample, this clonotype was seen a few times. V is TRBV19 and J is TRBJ1-1; a weak D match, TRBD1 (5 bases). In germline, CDR1 is LNHDA, CDR2 SQIVND (reference sequence). V was trimmed by 3 bases and J by 9 bases, leaving 8 bases between them. The CDR3 consists of 11 residues. DNA of the CDR3: TGTGCCAGTAGTATTCGGACAAAAGCTTTCTTT. This sequence encodes CASSIRTKAFF.

A few counts support this clonotype. The genes are TRBV13 and TRBJ2-7; 8 nucleotides match TRBD1. The CDR3 spans 17 residues. With V trimmed by 5 bases and J by 1 base, 13 bases remained unmatched. Germline CDR1 PRHDT, CDR2 FYEKMQ (reference sequence). The CDR3 protein is CASSKVRWTGRSYEQYF. CDR3 sequence (DNA): TGTGCCAGCAGCAAAGTGCGGTGGACAGGGAGGTCCTACGAGCAGTACTTC. Supplemented by reference TRBV13 and TRBJ2-7, the full variable domain reads AAGVIQSPRHLIKEKRETATLKCYPIPRHDTVYWYQQGPGQDPQFLISFYEKMQSDKGSIPDRFSAQQFSDYHSELNMSSLELGDSALYFCASSKVRWTGRSYEQYFGPGTRLTVT.

The J gene is TRBJ2-7, the V gene TRBV19, with 7 bases lining up with TRBD1. V lost 5 bases and J lost 0; bases outside the gene matches: 7. CDR1 LNHDA and CDR2 SQIVND come from the germline V gene (reference sequence). This CDR3 is built from 15 residues. The CDR3 reads CASSPGTDFSYEQYF. CDR3 sequence (DNA): TGTGCCAGTAGTCCCGGGACAGATTTCTCCTACGAGCAGTACTTC.

This clonotype appeared many times. The chain combines TRBV30 with TRBJ2-1; 7 bases align to TRBD1. Germline V gives CDR1 GTSNPN, CDR2 SVGIG (reference sequence). The CDR3 consists of 11 residues. V was pared by 5 bases and J by 6 bases, with 1 base of the junction left unmatched. CDR3 coding DNA: TGTGCCTGGGGACAGGCCAATGAGCAGTTCTTC. Protein sequence: CAWGQANEQFF.

This clonotype was picked up a small number of times. V and J are TRBV4-1 and TRBJ2-1, with TRBD1 as a possible D gene (5 bases). Germline V gives CDR1 MGHRA, CDR2 YSYEKL. Trimming shortened V by 0 bases and J by 6 bases, and 12 bases separated the two germline ends. The CDR3 length is 15 residues. The CDR3 DNA reads as TGCGCCAGCAGCCAAGATTTGGGTAGGGGCAATGAGCAGTTCTTC. Amino acids: CASSQDLGRGNEQFF.